Shown below are 3 T cell receptor beta chains from a single sample sequenced in a study of cytomegalovirus exposure and HLA in healthy donors. Here immunoSEQ multiplex PCR was the method, and the copy in TCRdb shows in-frame clones only, minus some. The data contain over 100,000 clones, about nine tenths of them seen just once; the ten biggest clones take up roughly 2.1%. Sample: PBMCs. The source of these receptors is a woman between 18 and 29 years old in good health and CMV-seronegative.

This clone was detected only once. The chain couples TRBV5-1 to TRBJ2-1, with 8 bases identical to TRBD1. J lost 7 bases, V lost 1 base, and 16 bases had no gene match. Germline V gives CDR1 SGHRS, CDR2 YFSETQ. CDR3 size: 18 residues. The CDR3 sequence: CASSLTLTQPGTGNEQFF. The CDR3 DNA sequence: TGCGCCAGCAGCTTGACCCTCACCCAGCCCGGGACAGGTAATGAGCAGTTCTTC. The entire variable domain, with the rest obtained from reference TRBV5-1 and TRBJ2-1, is as follows: KAGVTQTPRYLIKTRGQQVTLSCSPISGHRSVSWYQQTPGQGLQFLFEYFSETQRNKGNFPGRFSGRQFSNSRSEMNVSTLELGDSALYLCASSLTLTQPGTGNEQFFGPGTRLTVL.

For the CDR3, the DNA is TGTGCCAGCAGCCCTACCCTTGGCGGGAGGGCGGAGACCCAGTACTTC. This encodes CASSPTLGGRAETQYF. The gene calls are TRBV9 and TRBJ2-5; TRBD2 matches at 9 bases. J was trimmed by 5 bases and V by 4 bases; bases with no gene match: 12. The CDR3 runs to 16 residues. CDR1 and CDR2 from the germline V gene are SGDLS and YYNGEE.

This clone was observed a handful of times. The V and J genes are TRBV4-3 and TRBJ2-7, with 8 bases matching TRBD2. The CDR3 consists of 15 residues. The trim removed 2 bases at V and 0 bases at J, leaving 3 bases unmatched. From germline, CDR1 is LGHNA and CDR2 YSLEER. The CDR3 sequence: CASSQQSGSSYEQYF. The CDR3 nucleotides read TGCGCCAGCAGCCAACAAAGCGGGAGCTCCTACGAGCAGTACTTC.